This T cell receptor beta chain derives from a study of blood T cell repertoires in COVID-19 (dated by TCRdb to the early 2020s). In the study overall: Samples from collaborators originated in the United States, Italy and Spain and spanned both the acute and convalescent phases of COVID-19. The prospective study material was composed of cDNA or gDNA derived from T cells, B-cell-depleted T cells, or PBMCs. The dataset comprised deeply sampled blood TCRbeta repertoires from subjects exposed to, actively infected with, or recovered from COVID-19. The repertoires were released in a freely available public database intended as a resource for research on the immune response to SARS-CoV-2. The samples were drawn from two sources: the first 160 participants of the ongoing ImmuneRACE study, and 950 to 1,500 subjects contributed by 6 global collaborators. A de-identified subject ID, COVID-19 status, age in years and sex were almost always included in the sample metadata. Where available, HLA class I and class II types were taken from metadata supplied by the sample provider and were not determined by assay-based typing. The paper's findings and limits, for the study overall: Clinical and demographic metadata were provided uncurated, with the amount varying by source and participant.

From the germline V gene, CDR1 is SNHLY and CDR2 is FYNNEI. The V end gives up 7 bases and the J end 7 bases, leaving 9 bases in the junction not matched to a gene. Reading from cysteine to phenylalanine, the CDR3 counts 14 amino acids. The DNA shown is the 42-base CDR3, in frame from base 1. One collaborating source in Seattle enrolled patients during active infection and followed them longitudinally through the course of disease. Each collaborating institution followed its own protocols to collect whole blood in K2EDTA tubes. For TCRbeta analysis, collaborator samples were shipped as frozen whole blood, as isolated PBMCs, or as DNA extracted from either sample type. This clone has just one count. Its antigen is unknown. No base quality values were provided; no much bigger clone lies one nucleotide off. TCRbeta CDR3 regions were amplified from genomic DNA by means of the immunoSEQ Assay, a bias-controlled multiplex PCR. Per the source publication's procedure: The number of nucleated cells in each sample was estimated by amplification of reference gene primers within the assay. Sequence reads were collapsed and filtered to measure the absolute abundance of every unique TCRbeta CDR3 rearrangement. For each sample, productive Simpson clonality was calculated by taking the square root of Simpson's diversity index across productive rearrangements. Here the immuneACCESS table is served through TCRdb, limited to in-frame sequences with V and J called. Missing clones are a known gap in these copies; in checked studies unresolved V genes cover under half, and the rest lacks a known reason. V, J and clone size reflect that table, while D and trimming were determined from the DNA. A total of tens of thousands of clones appear in this sample, roughly 80% of them only once. The top ten constitute less than 8% of the sample.

The V gene is TRBV2 and the J gene is TRBJ2-1, with 8 central nucleotides matching TRBD2. The sample was peripheral blood. The receptor was isolated from a man under 40 with COVID-19, enrolled during active disease. The sequence in DNA is TGTGCCAGCACTGGGACTAGTCTTCGGAATGAGCAGTTCTTC. Translated, it gives CASTGTSLRNEQFF.